The 2 T cell receptor beta chains reported below all come from one sample, sequenced in a study of cytomegalovirus exposure and HLA in healthy donors. In the PCR, 60 Vbeta and 13 Jbeta primers were used. Profiled with immunoSEQ multiplex PCR; TCRdb holds only in-frame clones, not every one. This table holds over 100,000 clones, roughly 83% found once. Sequencing was done on a sample of PBMCs. These receptors all stem from a young woman in good health and CMV-seropositive.

CDR3 in amino acids: CASKYSGRTYEQYF. The CDR3 nucleotides read TGCGCCAGCAAATATTCGGGGAGAACCTACGAGCAGTACTTC. The chain has TRBV5-1 and TRBJ2-7; perhaps TRBD2 as D (5 bases). This CDR3 comprises 14 residues. V lost 6 bases and J lost 2, with 15 bases in between. CDR1 is SGHRS and CDR2 is YFSETQ in the germline V gene.

This chain joins TRBV5-6 and TRBJ1-1; 7 nucleotides align to TRBD1. The germline V gene encodes CDR1 SGHDT and CDR2 YYEEEE. The CDR3 spans 12 residues. Trimming cost V 3 bases and J 11 bases; bases outside gene matches: 7. The CDR3: CASSSDRVYAFF. Here the CDR3 DNA reads TGTGCCAGCAGCTCCGACAGGGTGTACGCTTTCTTT. The full variable domain, rest sourced from reference TRBV5-6 and TRBJ1-1, is DAGVTQSPTHLIKTRGQQVTLRCSPKSGHDTVSWYQQALGQGPQFIFQYYEEEERQRGNFPDRFSGHQFPNYSSELNVNALLLGDSALYLCASSSDRVYAFFGQGTRLTVV.